These T cell receptor beta chains were read from a single sample in a study of T cells in Graves' hyperthyroidism and ophthalmopathy. TCRdb reanalysed the multiplex PCR reads using MiXCR and keeps one entry per CDR3 protein. The data contain more than 500,000 distinct CDR3 sequences, approximately 15% of them singletons. Input material: blood. These receptors came from a woman between 40 and 55 years old with Graves' hyperthyroidism. CDR3s include the opening cysteine and the closing phenylalanine or tryptophan. A D gene is named only where the DNA matches it firmly. Not all rows give a size; the values are once, few, many and, for expanded clones, a class.

d_gene: NA
v_gene: TRBV3-1
abundance: NA
j_gene: TRBJ1-2
CDR3nt: TGTGCCAGCAGCCAGGGGGAGGGCTATGGCTACACCTTC
CDR3aa: CASSQGEGYGYTF

d_gene: NA
v_gene: TRBV18
abundance: many
j_gene: TRBJ1-5
CDR3nt: TGTGCCAGCTCACAATCCGGGGGAAGCAATCAGCCCCAGCATTTT
CDR3aa: CASSQSGGSNQPQHF

d_gene: TRBD1
v_gene: TRBV12-3/TRBV12-4
abundance: few
j_gene: TRBJ1-6
CDR3nt: TGTGCCAGCAACAAGGGACAGTATAATTCATCCCTCCACTTT
CDR3aa: CASNKGQYNSSLHF

d_gene: TRBD2
v_gene: TRBV2
abundance: many
j_gene: TRBJ2-7
CDR3nt: TGTGCCAGCAGCGCATTTAGCGGGTACTCCGGGGAGCAGTACTTC
CDR3aa: CASSAFSGYSGEQYF

d_gene: TRBD2
v_gene: TRBV27
abundance: few
j_gene: TRBJ2-4
CDR3nt: TGTGCCAGCAGCTGGACTAGCGATACGGACATTCAGTACTTC
CDR3aa: CASSWTSDTDIQYF

d_gene: TRBD2
v_gene: TRBV4-2
abundance: few
j_gene: TRBJ2-3
CDR3nt: TGTGCCAGCAGCCAAGATCAACTAGCGGGACTTACAGATACGCAGTATTTT
CDR3aa: CASSQDQLAGLTDTQYF

d_gene: TRBD2
v_gene: TRBV11-3
abundance: NA
j_gene: TRBJ2-2
CDR3nt: TGTGCCAGCAGCTTGGGGGCTAGCGGGGGCTTTGGGACCGGGGAGCTGTTTTTT
CDR3aa: CASSLGASGGFGTGELFF

d_gene: NA
v_gene: TRBV10-2
abundance: many
j_gene: TRBJ1-1
CDR3nt: TGCGCCAGCAGTGACCGGGACAAGCAGAACACTGAAGCTTTCTTT
CDR3aa: CASSDRDKQNTEAFF

d_gene: NA
v_gene: TRBV2
abundance: many
j_gene: TRBJ2-3
CDR3nt: TGTGCCAGCACATGGCCTAGCCCCACAGATACGCAGTATTTT
CDR3aa: CASTWPSPTDTQYF

d_gene: TRBD1
v_gene: TRBV15
abundance: few
j_gene: TRBJ2-2
CDR3nt: TGTGCCATTTCCACCGGGACAGGGGATTCCGGGGAGCTGTTTTTT
CDR3aa: CAISTGTGDSGELFF

d_gene: NA
v_gene: TRBV2
abundance: many
j_gene: TRBJ2-7
CDR3nt: TGTGCCGTGGTGACAGCGGTAAACTACGAGCAGTACTTC
CDR3aa: CAVVTAVNYEQYF

d_gene: TRBD2
v_gene: TRBV5-1
abundance: many
j_gene: TRBJ2-1
CDR3nt: TGCGCCAGCAGCTTGAGAGCGGGGAGGGGTGAGCAGTTCTTC
CDR3aa: CASSLRAGRGEQFF

d_gene: NA
v_gene: TRBV9
abundance: few
j_gene: TRBJ1-4
CDR3nt: TGTGCCAGCAGCGTAGCTTGGGGCATTAATGAAAAACTGTTTTTT
CDR3aa: CASSVAWGINEKLFF

d_gene: NA
v_gene: TRBV6-1
abundance: many
j_gene: TRBJ2-5
CDR3nt: TGTGCCAGCAACTCGGACAGTCTCCCCAAGACCCAGTACTTC
CDR3aa: CASNSDSLPKTQYF

d_gene: NA
v_gene: TRBV2
abundance: many
j_gene: TRBJ2-6
CDR3nt: TGTGCCAGCACGTGGAACCCCAAGAGCTCTGGGGCCAACGTCCTGACTTTC
CDR3aa: CASTWNPKSSGANVLTF

d_gene: TRBD1
v_gene: TRBV9
abundance: many
j_gene: TRBJ2-1
CDR3nt: TGTGCCAGCAGCTCCCGGACAGGGGTGAGCAATGAGCAGTTCTTC
CDR3aa: CASSSRTGVSNEQFF

d_gene: NA
v_gene: TRBV28
abundance: NA
j_gene: TRBJ2-1
CDR3nt: TGTGCCAGCAGTTCCAGGGCGGCCAGCTCCTACAATGAGCAGTTCTTC
CDR3aa: CASSSRAASSYNEQFF

d_gene: NA
v_gene: TRBV6-1
abundance: few
j_gene: TRBJ2-5
CDR3nt: TGTGCCAGCAGCCCCCTTCCCTCCGTGGACGGTAGAGAGACCCAGTACTTC
CDR3aa: CASSPLPSVDGRETQYF

d_gene: NA
v_gene: TRBV27
abundance: NA
j_gene: TRBJ1-2
CDR3nt: TGTGCCAGCAGTTACCTAGACAGGCCCAACTATGGCTACACCTTC
CDR3aa: CASSYLDRPNYGYTF

d_gene: TRBD1
v_gene: TRBV12-3/TRBV12-4
abundance: many
j_gene: TRBJ2-1
CDR3nt: TGTGCCAGCAGTCCCGTGACAGGGACATACAATGAGCAGTTCTTC
CDR3aa: CASSPVTGTYNEQFF

d_gene: TRBD1
v_gene: TRBV9
abundance: many
j_gene: TRBJ2-7
CDR3nt: TGTGCCAGCAGCGCTGGACAGGGATCCTTCAACGAGCAGTACTTC
CDR3aa: CASSAGQGSFNEQYF

d_gene: NA
v_gene: TRBV5-1
abundance: few
j_gene: TRBJ2-2
CDR3nt: TGCGCCAGCAGCCCTGCGAACACCGGGGAGCTGTTTTTT
CDR3aa: CASSPANTGELFF

d_gene: NA
v_gene: TRBV6-1
abundance: NA
j_gene: TRBJ1-4
CDR3nt: TGTGCCAGCAGTAGTCACAGGAATGAAAAACTGTTTTTT
CDR3aa: CASSSHRNEKLFF

d_gene: NA
v_gene: TRBV30
abundance: many
j_gene: TRBJ2-1
CDR3nt: TGTGCCTGGAGTCCAGCGGCAACCTACAATGAGCAGTTCTTC
CDR3aa: CAWSPAATYNEQFF

d_gene: TRBD2
v_gene: TRBV5-5
abundance: NA
j_gene: TRBJ2-3
CDR3nt: TGTGCCAGCAGTTCGGGGACTAGCGGGATCGAGATAACAGATACGCAGTATTTT
CDR3aa: CASSSGTSGIEITDTQYF

d_gene: TRBD1
v_gene: TRBV29-1
abundance: NA
j_gene: TRBJ1-2
CDR3nt: TGCAGCGTACTCAACAGGGGTGGTGATGGCTACACCTTC
CDR3aa: CSVLNRGGDGYTF

d_gene: TRBD2
v_gene: TRBV29-1
abundance: many
j_gene: TRBJ2-1
CDR3nt: TGCAGCGTTGGGTTGGCGAGCGGGAGCTTCAATGAGCAGTTCTTC
CDR3aa: CSVGLASGSFNEQFF

d_gene: TRBD2
v_gene: TRBV20-1
abundance: NA
j_gene: TRBJ2-2
CDR3nt: TGCAGTGCTAGGTCGGGACTACCCGGGGAGCTGTTTTTT
CDR3aa: CSARSGLPGELFF

d_gene: TRBD1
v_gene: TRBV5-1
abundance: few
j_gene: TRBJ1-1
CDR3nt: TGCGCCAGCGGACTCCGGGACAGGGGGCTGGAAGAAACTGAAGCTTTCTTT
CDR3aa: CASGLRDRGLEETEAFF

d_gene: NA
v_gene: TRBV28
abundance: NA
j_gene: TRBJ2-1
CDR3nt: TGTGCCAGCAGTTTAGTGAACGCAGGTCCGTCAATTTACAATGAGCAGTTCTTC
CDR3aa: CASSLVNAGPSIYNEQFF

d_gene: NA
v_gene: TRBV28
abundance: many
j_gene: TRBJ1-1
CDR3nt: TGTGCCAGCAGTACCGGGACCCTGACGACTGAAGCTTTCTTT
CDR3aa: CASSTGTLTTEAFF

d_gene: TRBD1
v_gene: TRBV9
abundance: few
j_gene: TRBJ2-5
CDR3nt: TGTGCCAGCAGCCCACCAGGGGGCTCTCAAGAGACCCAGTACTTC
CDR3aa: CASSPPGGSQETQYF

d_gene: NA
v_gene: TRBV12-3/TRBV12-4
abundance: NA
j_gene: TRBJ2-1
CDR3nt: TGTGCCAGCAGTTTAGGGATCCCCGGTGAGCAGTTCTTC
CDR3aa: CASSLGIPGEQFF

d_gene: NA
v_gene: TRBV9
abundance: few
j_gene: TRBJ2-2
CDR3nt: TGTGCCAGCAGCAGGGACCGGGCGGGACCCGGGGAGCTGTTTTTT
CDR3aa: CASSRDRAGPGELFF

d_gene: NA
v_gene: TRBV10-3
abundance: many
j_gene: TRBJ2-3
CDR3nt: TGTGCCATCAGTGAGATGGGAGCTACAGATACGCAGTATTTT
CDR3aa: CAISEMGATDTQYF

d_gene: NA
v_gene: TRBV7-6
abundance: many
j_gene: TRBJ2-7
CDR3nt: TGTGCCAGCAGCCTACTTACGACAGGACTAATTACGTACGAGCAGTACTTC
CDR3aa: CASSLLTTGLITYEQYF

d_gene: NA
v_gene: TRBV6-1
abundance: few
j_gene: TRBJ2-7
CDR3nt: TGTGCCAGCAGTCGAGGACAGAGCTACGAGCAGTACTTC
CDR3aa: CASSRGQSYEQYF

d_gene: NA
v_gene: TRBV5-1
abundance: few
j_gene: TRBJ2-1
CDR3nt: TGCGCCAGCAGCACGGGACCCCACAATGAGCAGTTCTTC
CDR3aa: CASSTGPHNEQFF

d_gene: NA
v_gene: TRBV6-1
abundance: few
j_gene: TRBJ2-6
CDR3nt: TGTGCCAGCGGGGGTACAGGTTTCACTGGGGCCAACGTCCTGACTTTC
CDR3aa: CASGGTGFTGANVLTF

d_gene: TRBD1
v_gene: TRBV7-2
abundance: NA
j_gene: TRBJ2-1
CDR3nt: TGTGCCAGCAGCTTAATGGGGACAGTTTACAATGAGCAGTTCTTC
CDR3aa: CASSLMGTVYNEQFF

d_gene: TRBD2
v_gene: TRBV12-3/TRBV12-4
abundance: many
j_gene: TRBJ2-1
CDR3nt: TGTGCCAGCTTTAAGGCTAGCGGGAGGGATGGTGTCAATGAGCAGTTCTTC
CDR3aa: CASFKASGRDGVNEQFF

d_gene: TRBD1
v_gene: TRBV6-1
abundance: few
j_gene: TRBJ2-1
CDR3nt: TGTGCCAGCAGCCCGGGACAGGGTATTAAAAATGAGCAGTTCTTC
CDR3aa: CASSPGQGIKNEQFF

d_gene: TRBD2
v_gene: TRBV27
abundance: many
j_gene: TRBJ2-7
CDR3nt: TGTGCCAGCAGTTTGCGACTAGCGGTAACCTACGAGCAGTACTTC
CDR3aa: CASSLRLAVTYEQYF

d_gene: TRBD2
v_gene: TRBV5-8
abundance: many
j_gene: TRBJ2-7
CDR3nt: TGTGCCAGCAGCTCGGCACTAGCGGGAGACGAGCAGTACTTC
CDR3aa: CASSSALAGDEQYF

d_gene: NA
v_gene: TRBV19
abundance: NA
j_gene: TRBJ2-1
CDR3nt: TGTGCCAGTAGTTCCCCCCTCCGGGACCGTTACAATGAGCAGTTCTTC
CDR3aa: CASSSPLRDRYNEQFF

d_gene: NA
v_gene: TRBV5-8
abundance: NA
j_gene: TRBJ1-1
CDR3nt: TGTGCCAGCGGCCTCCGGGGACAGAACACTGAAGCTTTCTTT
CDR3aa: CASGLRGQNTEAFF